Below are 9 T cell receptor beta chains sequenced from a single sample in a study of blood T cell repertoires in COVID-19. The repertoire was sequenced with immunoSEQ multiplex PCR; TCRdb's copy has only in-frame clones and lacks some. The repertoire holds roughly 150,000 clones, with roughly 85% as singletons. Material for sequencing was peripheral blood. These receptors originate from a woman aged 50 to 65 with COVID-19, enrolled during active disease.

V is TRBV9 and J is TRBJ2-5; 8 positions agree with TRBD1. V shed 3 bases, J shed 4 bases, and the junction held 2 bases outside the gene matches. The CDR3 totals 13 residues. CDR1 and CDR2 (germline): SGDLS, YYNGEE. This chain's CDR3 is CASSADRGETQYF. CDR3 DNA: TGTGCCAGCAGCGCAGACAGGGGAGAGACCCAGTACTTC.

This sequence joins TRBV7-8 and TRBJ1-5; D ambiguous. Trimming took off 8 bases at V and 0 bases at J, with 8 bases between the two ends. CDR1 is SGHVS, CDR2 FQNEAQ, per germline. This CDR3 is 13 amino acids long. The CDR3 bases are TGTGCCAGCTCCCGCTATAGCAATCAGCCCCAGCATTTT. Translated, it gives CASSRYSNQPQHF.

The chain links TRBV19 to TRBJ2-1, with a tentative D call TRBD1 (6 bases). Trimming shortened V by 6 bases and J by 4 bases, and 16 bases separated the two germline ends. This CDR3 comprises 15 residues. CDR1 LNHDA and CDR2 SQIVND come from the germline V gene (reference sequence). In DNA, the CDR3 is TGTGCCAGTAGGAAACCGGGACAAATTTACAATGAGCAGTTCTTC. This encodes CASRKPGQIYNEQFF. The full variable domain, its missing parts supplied by reference TRBV19 and TRBJ2-1, is DGGITQSPKYLFRKEGQNVTLSCEQNLNHDAMYWYRQDPGQGLRLIYYSQIVNDFQKGDIAEGYSVSREKKESFPLTVTSAQKNPTAFYLCASRKPGQIYNEQFFGPGTRLTVL.

DNA for the CDR3: TGTGCCAGCAGTTTGACGGGTGGTGGCACTGAAGCTTTCTTT. It is translated as CASSLTGGGTEAFF. The chain combines TRBV27 with TRBJ1-1; unclear D gene. The germline V gene has CDR1 MNHEY and CDR2 SMNVEV (reference sequence). Trimming stripped 3 bases from V and 4 bases from J, with 12 bases between. The CDR3 contains 14 residues.

The chain combines TRBV2 with TRBJ1-2; no clear D. Trimming took 10 bases from V and 3 from J, leaving 18 bases between them. Germline CDR1 and CDR2: SNHLY and FYNNEI. The CDR3 is 14 amino acids. CDR3 amino acids: CATTQTGGYYGYTF. The CDR3 region has the DNA TGTGCCACAACCCAGACGGGAGGTTACTATGGCTACACCTTC.

CDR3 region: CASSLAQGQANEQFF. The CDR3 DNA sequence: TGCGCCAGCAGCTTGGCCCAGGGGCAGGCCAATGAGCAGTTCTTC. The V call is TRBV5-1, the J call TRBJ2-1; perhaps TRBD1 as D (6 bases). Germline loops: CDR1 SGHRS, CDR2 YFSETQ. The V end lost 0 bases, the J end lost 6 bases, and 13 bases lay between the germline ends. The CDR3 has 15 residues.

The chain couples TRBV6-5 to TRBJ1-1; tentatively, D is TRBD1 (5 bases). V lost 4 bases, J lost 6 bases, and 9 bases lay in between. The CDR3 runs 12 residues. CDR1 is MNHEY, CDR2 SVGAGI, per germline. The CDR3 sequence is CASSSPGAEAFF. CDR3 in DNA: TGTGCCAGCAGTTCCCCGGGGGCTGAAGCTTTCTTT.

CDR3 sequence: CAITTTPGQAYNEQFF. The CDR3 nucleotides are TGTGCCATCACAACAACCCCGGGACAGGCCTACAATGAGCAGTTCTTC. V usage is TRBV10-3 and J usage is TRBJ2-1; 8 bases are shared with TRBD1. V shed 7 bases and J 2 bases; nucleotides not matched to a gene: 10. The CDR3 is 16 amino acids. Germline V gene data show CDR1 as ENHRY and CDR2 as SYGVKD.

V is TRBV18 and J is TRBJ2-1, with 15 positions matching TRBD2. With 2 bases clipped from V and 0 bases from J, the junction kept 5 bases outside the gene matches. Germline CDR1 and CDR2: KGHSH and LQKENI. The CDR3 is 19 amino acids. This CDR3 reads CASSPRTSGGASSYNEQFF. The CDR3 nucleotides are TGTGCCAGCTCACCAAGGACTAGCGGGGGGGCTAGCTCCTACAATGAGCAGTTCTTC.